This paragraph reports one T cell receptor (beta chain). This entry is derived from a study of blood T cell repertoires in COVID-19. Study-wide background: Sites in the United States, Italy and Spain provided acute and convalescent COVID-19 samples.

In germline, CDR1 is SGHRS, CDR2 YFSETQ. The CDR3 runs 18 residues. V dropped 4 bases and J dropped 2 bases, with 25 bases sitting between them. Authors' analysis steps: Estimation of nucleated cell counts was performed using reference gene primer amplification. Clones were read by immunoSEQ multiplex PCR, and TCRdb kept only the in-frame ones, dropping some. For V, J and clone size, that table is used; D and trimming come from the DNA. The table shows about 130,000 clones, with roughly 80% occurring only once. The TCR was taken from a man in his 60s with acute or convalescent COVID-19. Source material: peripheral blood. The genes are TRBV5-1 and TRBJ2-7, with TRBD1 as a possible D gene (5 bases). This CDR3 reads CASSKDPLTRTLTYEQYF. CDR3 sequence (DNA): TGCGCCAGCAGCAAAGACCCACTCACTCGGACACTTACCTACGAGCAGTACTTC.